The 28 T cell receptor beta chains reported below all come from one sample, sequenced in a study of blood T cell repertoires in COVID-19. Method: immunoSEQ multiplex PCR; TCRdb's copy keeps in-frame clones and lacks some. The data contain 360,000 or so clones, roughly 89% of them singletons. Sequencing was performed on peripheral blood. The receptors here all came from a woman in her fifties or sixties with COVID-19, enrolled during active disease.

V and J are TRBV18 and TRBJ2-5, with 9 bases aligning to TRBD1. This CDR3 has 17 amino acids. With V trimmed by 2 bases and J by 4 bases, 11 bases remained unmatched. The germline V gene has CDR1 KGHSH and CDR2 LQKENI. The CDR3 nucleotides read TGTGCCAGCTCACCAATAGCTGGGACAGGGAGAGGAGAGACCCAGTACTTC. Translated: CASSPIAGTGRGETQYF.

This clone was observed a single time. The chain joins TRBV12-3 or TRBV12-4 to TRBJ1-2; 8 bases are shared with TRBD1. V was pared by 6 bases and J by 6 bases, with 6 bases of the junction left unmatched. This CDR3 contains 13 residues. The CDR3: CASRSGGLDGYTF. For the CDR3, the DNA is TGTGCCAGCAGATCAGGGGGCCTCGATGGCTACACCTTC.

Here the CDR3 reads CASSRQGGSHGYTF. The DNA for the CDR3 is TGTGCCAGCAGTCGACAGGGGGGAAGTCATGGCTACACCTTC. This chain joins TRBV6-5 and TRBJ1-2, with 9 bases identical to TRBD1. The CDR3 consists of 14 residues. V shed 5 bases and J 6 bases; nucleotides not matched to a gene: 7. Per germline, CDR1 MNHEY and CDR2 SVGAGI.

The rearrangement links TRBV27 to TRBJ2-2; 7 nucleotides agree with TRBD1. This CDR3 is built from 16 residues. In germline, CDR1 is MNHEY, CDR2 SMNVEV (reference sequence). Germline trimming cut 7 bases from V and 0 bases from J; bases unmatched to any gene: 8. The CDR3 region is CASKNRGTANTGELFF. The CDR3 DNA sequence: TGTGCCAGCAAAAACAGGGGTACGGCGAACACCGGGGAGCTGTTTTTT.

The chain has TRBV19 and TRBJ1-1; D call uncertain. The CDR3 length is 15 residues. V was clipped by 1 base and J by 0 bases, with 9 bases between them. Germline-derived CDR1 and CDR2 are LNHDA and SQIVND (reference sequence). CDR3 in amino acids: CASSIAYSMNTEAFF. CDR3 DNA: TGTGCCAGTAGTATAGCTTACAGCATGAACACTGAAGCTTTCTTT.

The sample holds one count of this clone. The V gene is TRBV7-3, the J gene TRBJ2-2; maybe TRBD2 (5 bases). The CDR3 length is 15 residues. V lost 4 bases and J lost 2, with 11 bases in between. Germline-derived CDR1 and CDR2 are SGHTA and FQGTGA. The chain's CDR3 is CASSWAGQNTGELFF. CDR3 DNA: TGTGCCAGCAGCTGGGCGGGTCAAAACACCGGGGAGCTGTTTTTT.

The rearrangement joins TRBV14 to TRBJ1-1; 7 bases match TRBD1. CDR1 is SGHDN and CDR2 is FVKESK in the germline V gene. V gave up 4 bases and J gave up 4 bases; unmatched junction bases: 9. This CDR3 has 15 residues. CDR3: CASSRIPGGFTEAFF. The CDR3, as DNA: TGTGCCAGCAGCCGAATTCCAGGGGGGTTCACTGAAGCTTTCTTT.

V is TRBV5-6 and J is TRBJ2-7; weak D call: TRBD1 (6 bases). Trimming removed 2 bases from V and 5 bases from J, with 11 bases in between. Germline assignment: CDR1 SGHDT and CDR2 YYEEEE. The CDR3 runs to 13 residues. The CDR3 DNA reads TGTGCCAGCAGCTTAGGGGGTGGCGACGAGCAGTACTTC. Its translation: CASSLGGGDEQYF. The entire variable domain, with the rest obtained from reference TRBV5-6 and TRBJ2-7, is as follows: DAGVTQSPTHLIKTRGQQVTLRCSPKSGHDTVSWYQQALGQGPQFIFQYYEEEERQRGNFPDRFSGHQFPNYSSELNVNALLLGDSALYLCASSLGGGDEQYFGPGTRLTVT.

This sequence joins TRBV7-8 and TRBJ2-2; 9 nucleotides match TRBD2. Germline trimming cut 4 bases from V and 4 bases from J; bases unmatched to any gene: 4. Germline CDR1 SGHVS, CDR2 FQNEAQ. This CDR3 region has 15 residues. The CDR3 bases are TGTGCCAGCAGCTCTAAAGCGGGGGGCACCGGGGAGCTGTTTTTT. Protein: CASSSKAGGTGELFF. Drawing the rest from reference TRBV7-8 and TRBJ2-2, the complete variable domain is GAGVSQSPRYKVAKRGQDVALRCDPISGHVSLFWYQQALGQGPEFLTYFQNEAQLDKSGLPSDRFFAERPEGSVSTLKIQRTQQEDSAVYLCASSSKAGGTGELFFGEGSRLTVL.

V usage is TRBV27 and J usage is TRBJ2-7; 9 bases are a match to TRBD1. The CDR3 contains 14 residues. After removal of 6 bases from V and 2 bases from J, the junction contained 5 bases not matched to a gene. The germline gives CDR1 MNHEY, CDR2 SMNVEV (reference sequence). This chain's CDR3 is CASRPGTGPYEQYF. The CDR3 DNA reads TGTGCCAGCAGACCCGGGACAGGGCCCTACGAGCAGTACTTC.

The genes are TRBV4-1 and TRBJ2-5, with TRBD2 matching over 7 bases. The V segment lost 4 bases and the J segment 5 bases; nucleotides outside the gene matches: 16. Germline values: CDR1 MGHRA, CDR2 YSYEKL. The CDR3 consists of 17 residues. This CDR3 is CASSPGLGSPPRETQYF. In DNA form, the CDR3 reads TGCGCCAGCAGCCCCGGACTAGGGTCCCCACCAAGGGAGACCCAGTACTTC.

This chain uses TRBV30 with TRBJ1-1; D might be TRBD1 (5 bases). Between the trimmed V and J ends, which lost 4 bases and 4 bases, there was a span of 16 bases. This CDR3 has 14 residues. Looked up from germline, CDR1 is GTSNPN and CDR2 is SVGIG (reference sequence). The CDR3 nucleotides read TGTGCCTGGAATTTTGGGGGGAGGAGCACTGAAGCTTTCTTT. Amino acid sequence: CAWNFGGRSTEAFF.

The CDR3 reads CASSLEGELGYTF. The CDR3 region has the DNA TGCGCCAGCAGCTTAGAGGGAGAACTTGGCTACACCTTC. The chain carries TRBV5-1 and TRBJ1-2, with no clear D. Looked up from germline, CDR1 is SGHRS and CDR2 is YFSETQ. The CDR3 extends over 13 amino acids. V lost 2 bases, J lost 7 bases, and 12 bases lay in between.

This chain uses TRBV9 with TRBJ2-1, with 8 bases aligning to TRBD2. This CDR3 spans 15 amino acids. The V gene end was trimmed by 1 base and the J gene end by 7 bases; junction bases not matched to a gene: 7. CDR1 and CDR2 from the germline V gene are SGDLS and YYNGEE. Here the CDR3 reads CASSVLGTGGNEQFF. CDR3 DNA sequence: TGTGCCAGCAGCGTACTTGGGACGGGGGGGAATGAGCAGTTCTTC.

This clone showed up just a few times. The chain has TRBV7-8 and TRBJ1-3; TRBD1 agrees at 8 bases. With 5 bases clipped from V and 0 bases from J, the junction kept 12 bases outside the gene matches. The CDR3 is 18 residues long. Per germline, CDR1 SGHVS and CDR2 FQNEAQ. The CDR3 spells CASSPSKRTGSSGNTIYF. The CDR3 region has the DNA TGTGCCAGCAGCCCGTCGAAGAGGACAGGGAGCTCTGGAAACACCATATATTTT.

This clone was seen a handful of times. The V gene is TRBV5-6, the J gene TRBJ2-5; D might be TRBD1 (6 bases). Trimming removed 0 bases at V and 1 base at J, with 10 bases between. Per the germline V gene, CDR1 is SGHDT and CDR2 is YYEEEE. The CDR3 contains 15 residues. The CDR3 sequence: CASSLGGRGQETQYF. The DNA of the CDR3 is TGTGCCAGCAGCTTGGGAGGCAGGGGCCAAGAGACCCAGTACTTC.

This rearrangement joins TRBV28 to TRBJ2-5; TRBD1 matches 7 bases. Germline CDR1 is MDHEN and CDR2 is SYDVKM. CDR3 length: 16 residues. V trimming: 5 bases; J trimming: 4 bases; junction bases outside the gene matches: 13. In DNA form, the CDR3 reads TGTGCCAGCAGTACCAGAAAGACAGGGTGGGGAGAGACCCAGTACTTC. Amino acid sequence: CASSTRKTGWGETQYF. The full variable domain, rest sourced from reference TRBV28 and TRBJ2-5, is DVKVTQSSRYLVKRTGEKVFLECVQDMDHENMFWYRQDPGLGLRLIYFSYDVKMKEKGDIPEGYSVSREKKERFSLILESASTNQTSMYLCASSTRKTGWGETQYFGPGTRLLVL.

Only one count was recorded for this clone. The chain carries TRBV15 and TRBJ2-3; D uncertain. Germline V gene lookup returns CDR1 LNHNV and CDR2 YYDKDF (reference sequence). V was shortened by 5 bases and J by 6 bases, with 9 bases between the two germline ends. The CDR3 has 12 residues. In DNA form, the CDR3 reads TGTGCCACCAGCGACGAGAGGGATACGCAGTATTTT. It translates to CATSDERDTQYF.

About this clone itself: The same CDR3 can be traced to other DNA sequences in this sample. In nucleotides, the CDR3 is TGTGCCAGCACCCCCCGGGGCTCTGGAAACACCATATATTTT. This gives the protein CASTPRGSGNTIYF. This sequence joins TRBV6-5 and TRBJ1-3; D gene unclear. This CDR3 contains 14 residues. Trimming left V 7 bases short and J 0 bases short, with 10 bases between. Per the germline V gene, CDR1 is MNHEY and CDR2 is SVGAGI.

The rearrangement joins TRBV29-1 to TRBJ1-2; 7 bases are a match to TRBD1. V lost 6 bases, J lost 4 bases, and 8 bases stayed unmatched. There are 13 residues in the CDR3. From germline, CDR1 is SQVTM and CDR2 ANQGSEA. CDR3 loop: CSVVSSGGYGYTF. The CDR3 DNA reads TGCAGCGTCGTTAGCTCAGGGGGCTATGGCTACACCTTC.

J is TRBJ2-1 and V is TRBV5-1; TRBD2 matches at 8 bases. V dropped 3 bases and J dropped 2; count of bases not matched to a gene: 4. Germline loops: CDR1 SGHRS, CDR2 YFSETQ. The CDR3 loop spans 15 amino acids. DNA for the CDR3: TGCGCCAGCAGCTCCGTAGCGGGGCCCTACAATGAGCAGTTCTTC. Amino acids: CASSSVAGPYNEQFF.

This chain links TRBV4-2 with TRBJ2-6, with D possibly being TRBD2 (7 bases). Trimming shortened V by 5 bases and J by 2 bases, and 13 bases separated the two germline ends. The CDR3 has 16 amino acids. From germline, CDR1 is LGHNA and CDR2 YNFKEQ. The CDR3 coding sequence is TGTGCCAGCAGCTCCCAGGGGAGGGCTGGGGCCAACGTCCTGACTTTC. This encodes CASSSQGRAGANVLTF.

The J gene is TRBJ1-4, the V gene TRBV5-6; D is unclear. The CDR3 contains 14 residues. Trimming removed 4 bases from V and 4 bases from J, with 11 bases in between. Per germline, CDR1 SGHDT and CDR2 YYEEEE. CDR3 sequence (DNA): TGTGCCAGCAGCCTCAGACGGGATAATGAAAAACTGTTTTTT. It specifies CASSLRRDNEKLFF.

This chain uses TRBV6-5 with TRBJ1-4; TRBD1 aligns across 9 bases. The CDR3 has 14 amino acids. V lost 6 bases, J lost 7 bases, and 6 bases stayed unmatched. Germline CDR1 MNHEY, CDR2 SVGAGI. This CDR3 reads CASSRGQGSEKLFF. The DNA for the CDR3 is TGTGCCAGCAGCAGGGGACAGGGAAGTGAAAAACTGTTTTTT.

This clone was seen just once. V is TRBV9 and J is TRBJ2-7, with TRBD1 identical over 7 bases. Germline V lookup: CDR1 SGDLS, CDR2 YYNGEE. Trimming cost V 4 bases and J 3 bases; bases outside gene matches: 4. The CDR3 runs 13 residues. CDR3 loop: CASSLGQDYEQYF. The CDR3 nucleotides are TGTGCCAGCAGCCTAGGACAGGACTACGAGCAGTACTTC. Looking up the rest from reference TRBV9 and TRBJ2-7 gives the full variable domain: DSGVTQTPKHLITATGQRVTLRCSPRSGDLSVYWYQQSLDQGLQFLIQYYNGEERAKGNILERFSAQQFPDLHSELNLSSLELGDSALYFCASSLGQDYEQYFGPGTRLTVT.

A note on this clone: This same CDR3 is encoded by further DNA sequences in the sample. The chain links TRBV9 to TRBJ2-2, with TRBD1 matching over 10 bases. V was clipped by 0 bases and J by 5 bases; unmatched bases: 4. The CDR3 consists of 16 residues. Germline-derived CDR1 and CDR2 are SGDLS and YYNGEE. CDR3 nucleotides: TGTGCCAGCAGCGTAGACGGGACAGGGGTGACCGGGGAGCTGTTTTTT. This translates into CASSVDGTGVTGELFF.

V gene TRBV19 combines with J gene TRBJ1-2, with a weak D call TRBD1 (5 bases). The CDR3 is made up of 13 amino acids. The V end lost 8 bases, the J end lost 6 bases, and 16 bases lay between the germline ends. Germline CDR1 is LNHDA and CDR2 is SQIVND (reference sequence). DNA for the CDR3: TGTGCCAGTGGTTATCGGGTCAGGGATGGCTACACCTTC. It yields the protein CASGYRVRDGYTF.

The chain couples TRBV5-1 to TRBJ1-2; TRBD1 matches at 8 bases. Germline trimming cut 4 bases from V and 4 bases from J; bases unmatched to any gene: 9. Germline CDR1 is SGHRS and CDR2 is YFSETQ. This CDR3 has 15 amino acids. CDR3 amino acids: CASSLGQGAFYGYTF. CDR3 coding DNA: TGCGCCAGCAGCCTTGGACAGGGCGCCTTCTATGGCTACACCTTC.